The rows below give T cell receptor beta chains drawn from one sample of a study of T-cell reconstitution after alpha-beta-depleted transplantation in children. MiXCR, applied by TCRdb to the PCR reads, yields one record per CDR3 protein. Altogether approximately 640,000 distinct CDR3 sequences are present, 15% to 20% being singletons, with the ten largest covering 0.85% to 1.3%. The source material was PBMCs from the stem cell graft donor, sampled from the stem cell graft. The receptor set was obtained from a human donor who donated a stem cell graft to a child with acute myeloid leukemia. The CDR3 runs from the conserved cysteine through the conserved F or W. Fields, in order: J gene, clone size, V gene, CDR3 protein. The size entry is marked missing in some rows and otherwise reads once, few, many or a size class.

j_gene: TRBJ1-4; abundance: -; v_gene: TRBV20-1; CDR3aa: CSARDGAGEKLFF
j_gene: TRBJ2-4; abundance: many; v_gene: TRBV20-1; CDR3aa: CSAREYGGAKNIQYF
j_gene: TRBJ2-1; abundance: many; v_gene: TRBV6-5; CDR3aa: CASSFQAGTTYNEQFF
j_gene: TRBJ2-5; abundance: -; v_gene: TRBV20-1; CDR3aa: CSARVSTAETQYF
j_gene: TRBJ1-1; abundance: many; v_gene: TRBV7-2; CDR3aa: CASRTGQTNTEAFF
j_gene: TRBJ2-1; abundance: -; v_gene: TRBV20-1; CDR3aa: CSARAAWINNEQFF
j_gene: TRBJ2-1; abundance: many; v_gene: TRBV20-1; CDR3aa: CSAGGRTRDAFYEQFF
j_gene: TRBJ2-1; abundance: -; v_gene: TRBV11-2; CDR3aa: CASSLVSASGGRGGNEQFF
j_gene: TRBJ2-7; abundance: few; v_gene: TRBV7-8; CDR3aa: CASSLGAGKEQYF
j_gene: TRBJ2-1; abundance: many; v_gene: TRBV12-3/TRBV12-4; CDR3aa: CASSRRQSSYNEQFF
j_gene: TRBJ2-3; abundance: many; v_gene: TRBV29-1; CDR3aa: CSGRGDTQYF
j_gene: TRBJ1-2; abundance: -; v_gene: TRBV27; CDR3aa: CASTGTGANYDYTF
j_gene: TRBJ2-1; abundance: many; v_gene: TRBV6-5; CDR3aa: CASSTPGTGLVNEQFF
j_gene: TRBJ2-5; abundance: -; v_gene: TRBV30; CDR3aa: CAWSVRTQETQYF
j_gene: TRBJ2-1; abundance: few; v_gene: TRBV12-3/TRBV12-4; CDR3aa: CASSQLQSSYNEQFF
j_gene: TRBJ2-5; abundance: -; v_gene: TRBV5-5; CDR3aa: CASTPDPGWETQYF
j_gene: TRBJ1-2; abundance: many; v_gene: TRBV12-3/TRBV12-4; CDR3aa: CASSFPDRSYGYTF
j_gene: TRBJ2-5; abundance: -; v_gene: TRBV20-1; CDR3aa: CCAHRGGRDSKETQYF
j_gene: TRBJ2-2; abundance: many; v_gene: TRBV29-1; CDR3aa: CSAVRTGELFF